This T cell receptor beta chain was sequenced during a study of cytomegalovirus exposure and HLA in healthy donors. Study-level background: Most donors, around 81% of approximately 400 genotyped, fell in the Caucasian-associated ancestry cluster.

CDR3 length equals 15 residues. V gave up 3 bases and J gave up 1 base, with 11 bases separating them. The germline gives CDR1 MDHEN, CDR2 SYDVKM. Amplification used 60 Vbeta primers and 13 Jbeta primers. TCRdb keeps only in-frame clones here, not all; method: immunoSEQ multiplex PCR. The table lists over 100,000 clones, 65% to 75% of them singletons. The sequenced material came from PBMCs. This sequence originates from a man aged 25-45 years in good health and CMV-seropositive. The chain carries TRBV28 and TRBJ2-3, with D possibly TRBD1 on 6 matching bases. CDR3 amino acids: CASSFAGAGTDTQYF. CDR3 DNA sequence: TGTGCCAGCAGTTTCGCAGGGGCCGGCACAGATACGCAGTATTTT.